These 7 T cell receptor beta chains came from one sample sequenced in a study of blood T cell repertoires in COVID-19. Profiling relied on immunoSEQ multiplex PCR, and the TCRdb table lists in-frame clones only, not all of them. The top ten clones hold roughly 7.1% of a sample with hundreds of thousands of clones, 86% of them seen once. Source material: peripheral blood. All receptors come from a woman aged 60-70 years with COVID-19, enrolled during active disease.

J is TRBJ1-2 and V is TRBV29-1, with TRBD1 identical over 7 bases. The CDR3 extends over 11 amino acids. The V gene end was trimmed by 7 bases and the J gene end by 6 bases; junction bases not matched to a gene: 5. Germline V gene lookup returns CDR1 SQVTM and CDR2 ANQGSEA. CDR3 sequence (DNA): TGCAGCGCACCGACAGGGAATGGCTACACCTTC. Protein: CSAPTGNGYTF.

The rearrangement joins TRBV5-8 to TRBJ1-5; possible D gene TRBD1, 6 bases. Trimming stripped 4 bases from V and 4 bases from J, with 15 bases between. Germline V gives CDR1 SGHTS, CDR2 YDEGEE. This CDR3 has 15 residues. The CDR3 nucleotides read TGTGCCAGCAGCCAGGGGATACAGGGTAATCAGCCCCAGCATTTT. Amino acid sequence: CASSQGIQGNQPQHF.

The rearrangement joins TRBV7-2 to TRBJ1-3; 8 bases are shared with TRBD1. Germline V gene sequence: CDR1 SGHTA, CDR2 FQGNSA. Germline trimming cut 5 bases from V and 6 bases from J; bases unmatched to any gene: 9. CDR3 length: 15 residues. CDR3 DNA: TGTGCCAGCAGCAGGCAGCAGGGGGCGTCAAACACCATATATTTT. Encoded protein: CASSRQQGASNTIYF.

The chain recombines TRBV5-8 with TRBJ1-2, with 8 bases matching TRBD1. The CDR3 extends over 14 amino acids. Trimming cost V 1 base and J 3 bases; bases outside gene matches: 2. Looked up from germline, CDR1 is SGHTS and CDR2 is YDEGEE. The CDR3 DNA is TGTGCCAGCAGCTTGCCGGGACAGGACTATGGCTACACCTTC. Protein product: CASSLPGQDYGYTF.

The CDR3 here is CASSIGTNTDTQYF. In DNA, the CDR3 is TGTGCCAGCAGCATAGGGACTAACACAGATACGCAGTATTTT. The chain carries TRBV9 and TRBJ2-3; 7 positions match TRBD2. V was pared by 4 bases and J by 2 bases, with 4 bases of the junction left unmatched. This CDR3 is 14 amino acids long. CDR1 is SGDLS and CDR2 is YYNGEE in the germline V gene.

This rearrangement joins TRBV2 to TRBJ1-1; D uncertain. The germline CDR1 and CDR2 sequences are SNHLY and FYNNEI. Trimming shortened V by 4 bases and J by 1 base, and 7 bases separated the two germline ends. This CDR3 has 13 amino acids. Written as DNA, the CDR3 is TGTGCCAGCAGTGGACATAAGAACACTGAAGCTTTCTTT. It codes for CASSGHKNTEAFF.

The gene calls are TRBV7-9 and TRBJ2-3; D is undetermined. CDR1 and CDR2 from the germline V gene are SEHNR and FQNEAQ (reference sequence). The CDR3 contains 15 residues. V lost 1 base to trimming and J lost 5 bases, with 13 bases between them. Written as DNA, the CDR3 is TGTGCCAGCAGCTTAGTTCTCCTCTCGGGAGATACGCAGTATTTT. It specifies CASSLVLLSGDTQYF.